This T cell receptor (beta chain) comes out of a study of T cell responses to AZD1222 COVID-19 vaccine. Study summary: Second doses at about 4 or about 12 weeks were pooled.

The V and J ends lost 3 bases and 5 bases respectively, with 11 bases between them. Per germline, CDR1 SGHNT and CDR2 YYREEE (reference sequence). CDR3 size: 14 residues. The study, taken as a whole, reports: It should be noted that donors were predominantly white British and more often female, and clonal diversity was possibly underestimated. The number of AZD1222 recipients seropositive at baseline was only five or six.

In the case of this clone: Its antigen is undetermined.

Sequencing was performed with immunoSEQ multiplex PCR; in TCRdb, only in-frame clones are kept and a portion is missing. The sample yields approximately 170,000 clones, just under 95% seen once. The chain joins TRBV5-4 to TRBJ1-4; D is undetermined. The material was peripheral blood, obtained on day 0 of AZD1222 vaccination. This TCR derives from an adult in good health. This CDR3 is CASSSGLKNEKLFF. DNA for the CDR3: TGTGCCAGCAGCTCTGGACTAAAAAATGAAAAACTGTTTTTT.